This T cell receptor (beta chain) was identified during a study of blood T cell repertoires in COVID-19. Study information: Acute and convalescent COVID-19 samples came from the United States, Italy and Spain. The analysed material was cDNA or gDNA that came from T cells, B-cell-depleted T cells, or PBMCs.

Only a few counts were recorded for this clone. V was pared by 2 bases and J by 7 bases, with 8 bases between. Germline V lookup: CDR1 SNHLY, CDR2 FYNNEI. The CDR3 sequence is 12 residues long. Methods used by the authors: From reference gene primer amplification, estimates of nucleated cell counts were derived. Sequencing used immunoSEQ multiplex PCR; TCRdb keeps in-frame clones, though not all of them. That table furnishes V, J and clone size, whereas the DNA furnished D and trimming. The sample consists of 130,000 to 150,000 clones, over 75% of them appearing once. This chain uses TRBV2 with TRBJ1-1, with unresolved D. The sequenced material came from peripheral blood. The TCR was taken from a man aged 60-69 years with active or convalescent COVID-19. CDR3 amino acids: CASSEYGSEAFF. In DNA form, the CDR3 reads TGTGCCAGCAGTGAATATGGGAGTGAAGCTTTCTTT.